The next 19 T cell receptor beta chains were all read from a single sample in a study of T cell repertoires in cytomegalovirus infection. Each CDR3 protein gets one entry after TCRdb re-called the reads with MiXCR. Of around 750,000 distinct CDR3 sequences in the sample, less than 35% were seen once. For these TCRs, the target antigens are not known. The starting material was cultured CD8+ T cells from PBMCs, obtained from culture after CMV antigen stimulation. The source of these receptors is a human donor in good health (CMV status not recorded). Some clones in this sample may be carry-over from other donors' samples.

A few counts support this clonotype. The chain couples TRBV4-1 to TRBJ2-3, with 7 bases that match TRBD2. Germline V gives CDR1 MGHRA, CDR2 YSYEKL. CDR3 length equals 15 residues. V trimming: 1 base; J trimming: 5 bases; junction bases outside the gene matches: 6. CDR3 protein: CASSQGEGILDTQYF. The CDR3 DNA reads TGCGCCAGCAGCCAAGGGGAGGGGATCTTAGATACGCAGTATTTT.

Only a few counts were recorded for this clonotype. J is TRBJ2-5 and V is TRBV20-1; D is tentatively TRBD1 or TRBD2 (6 bases each). The CDR3 is 14 residues long. V lost 3 bases to trimming and J lost 5 bases, with 16 bases between them. Germline assignment: CDR1 DFQATT and CDR2 SNEGSKA (reference sequence). The CDR3 loop reads CSASEAGQKETQYF. The CDR3 DNA reads TGCAGTGCTAGTGAGGCGGGACAAAAGGAGACCCAGTACTTC.

The rearrangement joins TRBV2 to TRBJ1-3; tentative D call: TRBD1 (5 bases). V was pared by 8 bases and J by 8 bases, with 7 bases between. Germline-derived CDR1 and CDR2 are SNHLY and FYNNEI. The CDR3 spans 10 residues. The CDR3 protein is CASGGYTIYF. The CDR3 bases are TGTGCCAGCGGGGGGTACACCATATATTTT.

The chain employs TRBV15 and TRBJ2-7; either TRBD1 or TRBD2 may supply D (5 bases each). V was pared by 1 base and J by 3 bases, with 13 bases between. This CDR3 spans 15 amino acids. CDR1 and CDR2 (germline): LNHNV, YYDKDF (reference sequence). For the CDR3, the DNA is TGTGCCACCAGCAGAGGAAGGGGACCCTTCTACGAGCAGTACTTC. Its translation: CATSRGRGPFYEQYF.

J is TRBJ2-3 and V is TRBV18; D tentatively fits TRBD1 or TRBD2 (5 bases each). Trimming stripped 0 bases from V and 1 base from J, with 20 bases between. CDR3 size: 19 residues. Germline V gene sequence: CDR1 KGHSH, CDR2 LQKENI. CDR3 sequence reads: CASSPPTHSPGTGTDTQYF. The CDR3 nucleotides are TGTGCCAGCTCACCACCAACACACTCCCCCGGGACCGGCACAGATACGCAGTATTTT.

About this clonotype: Compared with germline, one end of the junction differs, possibly owing to a read error. The chain recombines TRBV7-6 with TRBJ2-3; 13 bases line up with TRBD2. The CDR3 contains 15 residues. CDR1 SGHVS and CDR2 FNYEAQ come from the germline V gene. This CDR3 is CASSPGTSGENTQYF. In nucleotides, the CDR3 is TGTGCTAGCAGCCCTGGGACTAGCGGGGAGAATACGCAGTATTTT.

The chain combines TRBV15 with TRBJ2-3; 13 nucleotides match TRBD2. Germline CDR1 LNHNV, CDR2 YYDKDF (reference sequence). CDR3 length: 16 residues. Trimming removed 3 bases from V and 2 bases from J; junction bases left unmatched: 2. CDR3 in DNA: TGTGCCACCAGCAGGGGACTAGCGGGGCCCACAGATACGCAGTATTTT. This gives the protein CATSRGLAGPTDTQYF.

The chain links TRBV5-1 to TRBJ2-1, with 10 bases fitting TRBD1. The CDR3 runs 15 residues. J lost 4 bases, V lost 4 bases, and 5 bases had no gene match. Germline CDR1 SGHRS, CDR2 YFSETQ. The CDR3 loop is CASSTGQGSYNEQFF. DNA for the CDR3: TGCGCCAGCAGCACGGGACAGGGGTCATACAATGAGCAGTTCTTC.

This clonotype was seen only a few times. The CDR3 loop reads CASSLGTSGGLETQYF. The CDR3 nucleotides read TGTGCCAGCAGCCTAGGGACTAGCGGGGGTTTGGAGACCCAGTACTTC. The rearrangement joins TRBV7-3 to TRBJ2-5; 14 nucleotides agree with TRBD2. This CDR3 is built from 16 residues. Trimming cost V 5 bases and J 5 bases; bases outside gene matches: 7. The germline CDR1 and CDR2 sequences are SGHTA and FQGTGA. Variable domain in full (rest from reference TRBV7-3 and TRBJ2-5): GAGVSQTPSNKVTEKGKYVELRCDPISGHTALYWYRQSLGQGPEFLIYFQGTGAADDSGLPNDRFFAVRPEGSVSTLKIQRTERGDSAVYLCASSLGTSGGLETQYFGPGTRLLVL.

This clonotype was detected a few times. This rearrangement joins TRBV7-2 to TRBJ1-2; D not resolved. Trimming removed 1 base from V and 5 bases from J, with 8 bases in between. The CDR3 spans 13 residues. The V gene's germline CDR1 is SGHTA and CDR2 FQGNSA. The DNA for the CDR3 is TGTGCCAGCAGCTTAGGGTTGGCGTATGGCTACACCTTC. This gives the protein CASSLGLAYGYTF. The full variable domain, rest sourced from reference TRBV7-2 and TRBJ1-2, is GAGVSQSPSNKVTEKGKDVELRCDPISGHTALYWYRQSLGQGLEFLIYFQGNSAPDKSGLPSDRFSAERTGGSVSTLTIQRTQQEDSAVYLCASSLGLAYGYTFGSGTRLTVV.

The chain uses TRBV10-3 and TRBJ1-5, with 7 bases lining up with TRBD1. In germline, CDR1 is ENHRY, CDR2 SYGVKD. With 2 bases clipped from V and 4 bases from J, the junction kept 5 bases outside the gene matches. CDR3 length equals 15 residues. CDR3 DNA sequence: TGTGCCATCAGTGAGGCGGCAGGGGGAAATCAGCCCCAGCATTTT. Its translation: CAISEAAGGNQPQHF.

J is TRBJ2-1 and V is TRBV27, with D possibly matching TRBD2 (6 bases). This CDR3 is built from 16 residues. The germline gives CDR1 MNHEY, CDR2 SMNVEV (reference sequence). The V end was cut by 3 bases, the J end by 0 bases, with 12 bases between. The CDR3 sequence is CASSLSGSSSYNEQFF. For the CDR3, the DNA is TGTGCCAGCAGTTTGAGCGGGTCGAGCTCCTACAATGAGCAGTTCTTC.

V is TRBV19 and J is TRBJ2-1; D not resolved. The CDR3 is 14 amino acids. Trimming shortened V by 5 bases and J by 9 bases, and 17 bases separated the two germline ends. Germline-derived CDR1 and CDR2 are LNHDA and SQIVND (reference sequence). Here the CDR3 reads CASSFNSPRSEQFF. DNA of the CDR3: TGTGCCAGTAGTTTTAATTCGCCGCGGAGTGAGCAGTTCTTC.

In this sample, this clonotype turned up a few times. The gene calls are TRBV6-1 and TRBJ2-5; 10 bases map to TRBD2. The germline CDR1 and CDR2 sequences are MNHNS and SASEGT. The V and J ends lost 0 bases and 5 bases, in that order; junction bases with no gene match: 3. The CDR3 covers 15 residues. The CDR3 sequence is CASSEALAGDETQYF. CDR3 in DNA: TGTGCCAGCAGTGAAGCGCTAGCGGGGGATGAGACCCAGTACTTC.

The chain carries TRBV20-1 and TRBJ1-2; D call uncertain. CDR1 DFQATT and CDR2 SNEGSKA come from the germline V gene (reference sequence). This CDR3 comprises 11 residues. V lost 4 bases and J lost 7, with 10 bases in between. The CDR3 coding sequence is TGCAGTGCTACCCGGTCGGGTGGCTACACCTTC. Translated, it gives CSATRSGGYTF.

In this sample, this clonotype turned up many times. This chain links TRBV7-2 with TRBJ1-1; D call uncertain. Trimming cost V 8 bases and J 0 bases, with 19 bases left between them. The CDR3 extends over 16 amino acids. Germline assignment: CDR1 SGHTA and CDR2 FQGNSA. In nucleotides, the CDR3 is TGTGCCAGCTCCGAAATTACGTGGGTAATGAACACTGAAGCTTTCTTT. It codes for CASSEITWVMNTEAFF.

Ten or more counts support this clonotype. V usage is TRBV7-6 and J usage is TRBJ1-4; possible D gene TRBD1, 5 bases. The V end lost 1 base, the J end lost 4 bases, and 10 bases lay between the germline ends. The CDR3 sequence is 15 residues long. Looked up from germline, CDR1 is SGHVS and CDR2 is FNYEAQ. The CDR3 nucleotides read TGTGCCAGCAGCTTAGGGGGACTCGGTAATGAAAAACTGTTTTTT. This sequence encodes CASSLGGLGNEKLFF.

The gene calls are TRBV12-3 or TRBV12-4 and TRBJ2-7, with 8 bases matching TRBD1. The V segment lost 4 bases and the J segment 5 bases; nucleotides outside the gene matches: 4. There are 13 residues in the CDR3. CDR3 in DNA: TGTGCCAGCAGTTCCTCAGGGGGCAACGAGCAGTACGTC. Amino acid sequence: CASSSSGGNEQYV.

This clonotype appeared a few times. The chain recombines TRBV7-9 with TRBJ1-1; perhaps TRBD1 as D (6 bases). Per the germline V gene, CDR1 is SEHNR and CDR2 is FQNEAQ (reference sequence). V was shortened by 7 bases and J by 1 base, with 10 bases between the two germline ends. CDR3 size: 13 residues. The CDR3 DNA is TGTGCCAGCACCCAAGGGGGGAACACTGAAGCTTTCTTT. It encodes CASTQGGNTEAFF.